The rows below give T cell receptor beta chains drawn from one sample of a study of siplizumab effects on memory and regulatory T cells. TCRdb's copy holds only in-frame clones and misses some; the assay was immunoSEQ multiplex PCR. The sample gives about 100,000 clones, about 90% of which show up once; about 12% is in the top ten. The sample taken for sequencing was non-Treg CD4+ T cells sorted from blood. The receptors were gathered from a human donor in good health. CDR3s include the opening cysteine and the closing phenylalanine or tryptophan. A D gene is named only where the DNA matches it firmly. Some rows have no size entry. The others give once, few or many, or a class for an expanded clone.

J gene: TRBJ2-1
V gene: TRBV5-1
clone size: -
D gene: -
CDR3 protein: CASSDLRNAGPGEQFF
CDR3 DNA: TGCGCCAGCAGCGACCTCAGGAACGCGGGGCCAGGTGAGCAGTTCTTC

J gene: TRBJ2-1
V gene: TRBV5-1
clone size: -
D gene: -
CDR3 protein: CASSITLRASANNEQFF
CDR3 DNA: TGCGCCAGCAGCATAACCCTCAGAGCTAGCGCTAACAATGAGCAGTTCTTC

J gene: TRBJ2-3
V gene: TRBV6-6
clone size: -
D gene: -
CDR3 protein: CASSLRLDTQYF
CDR3 DNA: TGTGCCAGCAGCCTCAGATTAGATACGCAGTATTTT

J gene: TRBJ1-3
V gene: TRBV29-1
clone size: -
D gene: -
CDR3 protein: CSASLGNTIYF
CDR3 DNA: TGCAGCGCTTCCCTTGGAAACACCATATATTTT

J gene: TRBJ1-1
V gene: TRBV9
clone size: -
D gene: TRBD1
CDR3 protein: CASSVGRDREFSEAFF
CDR3 DNA: TGTGCCAGCAGCGTAGGCCGAGACAGGGAATTTTCTGAAGCTTTCTTT

J gene: TRBJ2-1
V gene: TRBV10-1
clone size: -
D gene: -
CDR3 protein: CASSKDRNQAIDEQFF
CDR3 DNA: TGCGCCAGCAGCAAAGACAGGAACCAGGCGATCGATGAGCAGTTCTTC

J gene: TRBJ2-7
V gene: TRBV7-2
clone size: few
D gene: TRBD2
CDR3 protein: CASSPSGGNLGEQYF
CDR3 DNA: TGTGCCAGCAGCCCTAGCGGAGGAAACTTGGGCGAGCAGTACTTC

J gene: TRBJ2-1
V gene: TRBV4-1
clone size: -
D gene: -
CDR3 protein: CASSLQINNEQFF
CDR3 DNA: TGCGCCAGCAGCCTACAGATAAACAATGAGCAGTTCTTC

J gene: TRBJ2-1
V gene: TRBV30
clone size: -
D gene: TRBD1
CDR3 protein: CAWSPPGQAYNEQFF
CDR3 DNA: TGTGCCTGGAGTCCCCCGGGACAGGCCTACAATGAGCAGTTCTTC

J gene: TRBJ2-7
V gene: TRBV12-5
clone size: -
D gene: -
CDR3 protein: CASGLTLEQYF
CDR3 DNA: TGTGCTAGTGGCCTGACCCTCGAGCAGTACTTC

J gene: TRBJ1-5
V gene: TRBV6-5
clone size: -
D gene: -
CDR3 protein: CASSRGGRGQPQHF
CDR3 DNA: TGTGCCAGCAGTAGAGGGGGGCGGGGGCAGCCCCAGCATTTT

J gene: TRBJ2-2
V gene: TRBV6-1
clone size: -
D gene: -
CDR3 protein: CASSEPRQVTTGELFF
CDR3 DNA: TGTGCCAGCAGTGAACCTCGACAGGTTACAACCGGGGAGCTGTTTTTT

J gene: TRBJ1-1
V gene: TRBV30
clone size: -
D gene: -
CDR3 protein: CAWSPHKGGGTEAFF
CDR3 DNA: TGTGCCTGGAGCCCCCATAAGGGCGGGGGCACTGAAGCTTTCTTT

J gene: TRBJ2-5
V gene: TRBV9
clone size: -
D gene: TRBD1
CDR3 protein: CASSVSPGGVRQETQYF
CDR3 DNA: TGTGCCAGCAGCGTATCCCCAGGGGGCGTACGCCAAGAGACCCAGTACTTC

J gene: TRBJ2-3
V gene: TRBV15
clone size: -
D gene: -
CDR3 protein: CATSRQGSDTQYF
CDR3 DNA: TGTGCCACCAGCAGACAGGGGTCAGATACGCAGTATTTT

J gene: TRBJ2-1
V gene: TRBV7-9
clone size: -
D gene: TRBD2
CDR3 protein: CASSSGTSGSSGEQFF
CDR3 DNA: TGTGCCAGCAGCTCTGGGACTAGCGGGAGCTCCGGTGAGCAGTTCTTC

J gene: TRBJ2-5
V gene: TRBV28
clone size: -
D gene: -
CDR3 protein: CASSKRNLQETQYF
CDR3 DNA: TGTGCCAGCAGTAAGCGGAACCTTCAAGAGACCCAGTACTTC

J gene: TRBJ2-7
V gene: TRBV11-3
clone size: once
D gene: -
CDR3 protein: CASSFQDLSYEQYF
CDR3 DNA: TGTGCCAGCAGCTTCCAGGACTTATCCTACGAGCAGTACTTC

J gene: TRBJ2-1
V gene: TRBV5-1
clone size: -
D gene: -
CDR3 protein: CASLQGGAGYNEQFF
CDR3 DNA: TGCGCCAGCCTGCAAGGGGGGGCGGGCTACAATGAGCAGTTCTTC

J gene: TRBJ1-2
V gene: TRBV7-9
clone size: few
D gene: TRBD1
CDR3 protein: CASSFDLRGRESGYTF
CDR3 DNA: TGTGCCAGCAGCTTTGACCTCAGGGGGCGCGAGTCTGGCTACACCTTC

J gene: TRBJ2-1
V gene: TRBV10-3
clone size: -
D gene: -
CDR3 protein: CAISRDGYNEQFF
CDR3 DNA: TGTGCCATCAGTCGGGACGGCTACAATGAGCAGTTCTTC

J gene: TRBJ2-7
V gene: TRBV5-1
clone size: -
D gene: -
CDR3 protein: CASSLLGGPTYEQYF
CDR3 DNA: TGCGCCAGCAGCTTGTTGGGAGGCCCTACCTACGAGCAGTACTTC

J gene: TRBJ2-5
V gene: TRBV18
clone size: -
D gene: -
CDR3 protein: CASSQGETQYF
CDR3 DNA: TGTGCCAGCTCACAGGGGGAGACCCAGTACTTC

J gene: TRBJ2-7
V gene: TRBV7-9
clone size: -
D gene: TRBD2
CDR3 protein: CASSLALGKRGYEQYF
CDR3 DNA: TGTGCCAGCAGCTTAGCGCTAGGGAAGCGGGGCTACGAGCAGTACTTC

J gene: TRBJ1-1
V gene: TRBV7-8
clone size: -
D gene: -
CDR3 protein: CASSPSGGMNTEAFF
CDR3 DNA: TGTGCCAGCAGCCCTAGTGGGGGAATGAACACTGAAGCTTTCTTT

J gene: TRBJ2-5
V gene: TRBV5-4
clone size: -
D gene: TRBD1
CDR3 protein: CASSPGQVQETQYF
CDR3 DNA: TGTGCCAGCAGCCCCGGACAGGTCCAAGAGACCCAGTACTTC

J gene: TRBJ2-7
V gene: TRBV5-6
clone size: -
D gene: -
CDR3 protein: CASSLASGFGEQYF
CDR3 DNA: TGTGCCAGCAGCTTGGCTTCAGGGTTCGGCGAGCAGTACTTC

J gene: TRBJ2-7
V gene: TRBV5-4
clone size: -
D gene: TRBD1
CDR3 protein: CASSLGQGAYEQYF
CDR3 DNA: TGTGCCAGCAGCTTGGGACAGGGGGCCTACGAGCAGTACTTC

J gene: TRBJ2-2
V gene: TRBV28
clone size: -
D gene: TRBD1
CDR3 protein: CASSSRQGRDTGELFF
CDR3 DNA: TGTGCCAGCAGTTCCCGACAGGGTCGCGACACCGGGGAGCTGTTTTTT

J gene: TRBJ1-1
V gene: TRBV5-6
clone size: few
D gene: -
CDR3 protein: CASSILSARTDSEAFF
CDR3 DNA: TGTGCCAGCAGCATACTTTCAGCCAGGACCGACTCTGAAGCTTTCTTT

J gene: TRBJ1-2
V gene: TRBV7-9
clone size: -
D gene: -
CDR3 protein: CASSPPGRVNYGYTF
CDR3 DNA: TGTGCCAGCAGCCCCCCTGGGAGGGTTAACTATGGCTACACCTTC

J gene: TRBJ1-4
V gene: TRBV28
clone size: -
D gene: -
CDR3 protein: CASSFPGIPNEKLFF
CDR3 DNA: TGTGCCAGCAGTTTCCCAGGGATCCCTAATGAAAAACTGTTTTTT

J gene: TRBJ1-2
V gene: TRBV11-3
clone size: -
D gene: -
CDR3 protein: CASSLDQNYGYTF
CDR3 DNA: TGTGCCAGCAGCTTAGACCAAAACTATGGCTACACCTTC

J gene: TRBJ2-7
V gene: TRBV5-5
clone size: -
D gene: -
CDR3 protein: CASSLYPSSYEQYF
CDR3 DNA: TGTGCCAGCAGCCTCTATCCGAGCTCCTACGAGCAGTACTTC

J gene: TRBJ1-5
V gene: TRBV7-2
clone size: -
D gene: -
CDR3 protein: CASSLVGINQPQHF
CDR3 DNA: TGTGCCAGCAGCTTAGTAGGCATCAATCAGCCCCAGCATTTT

J gene: TRBJ2-2
V gene: TRBV6-1
clone size: -
D gene: -
CDR3 protein: CASSEPGTMNTGELFF
CDR3 DNA: TGTGCCAGCAGTGAACCCGGGACAATGAACACCGGGGAGCTGTTTTTT

J gene: TRBJ2-1
V gene: TRBV4-2
clone size: -
D gene: TRBD2
CDR3 protein: CASSQKTSGSNEQFF
CDR3 DNA: TGTGCCAGCAGCCAAAAAACTAGCGGGAGCAATGAGCAGTTCTTC

J gene: TRBJ2-1
V gene: TRBV19
clone size: -
D gene: TRBD1
CDR3 protein: CASRVRGDSLYNEQFF
CDR3 DNA: TGTGCCAGTAGAGTTCGAGGGGACAGTTTATACAATGAGCAGTTCTTC

J gene: TRBJ2-7
V gene: TRBV15
clone size: once
D gene: -
CDR3 protein: CATSRGLGGNTYEQYF
CDR3 DNA: TGTGCCACCAGCAGAGGCCTCGGAGGGAATACCTACGAGCAGTACTTC

J gene: TRBJ2-3
V gene: TRBV7-2
clone size: -
D gene: -
CDR3 protein: CASSLDFGYDTQYF
CDR3 DNA: TGTGCCAGCAGCTTAGATTTCGGGTACGATACGCAGTATTTT

J gene: TRBJ1-1
V gene: TRBV7-2
clone size: -
D gene: -
CDR3 protein: CASSATFGTEAFF
CDR3 DNA: TGTGCCAGCAGCGCCACCTTCGGCACTGAAGCTTTCTTT

J gene: TRBJ1-5
V gene: TRBV20-1
clone size: -
D gene: -
CDR3 protein: CSVGQPQHF
CDR3 DNA: TGCAGTGTCGGTCAGCCCCAGCATTTT

J gene: TRBJ2-3
V gene: TRBV13
clone size: -
D gene: -
CDR3 protein: CASNVGALEAAIYTDTQYF
CDR3 DNA: TGTGCCAGCAACGTAGGGGCACTTGAAGCGGCAATTTACACAGATACGCAGTATTTT

J gene: TRBJ2-6
V gene: TRBV19
clone size: -
D gene: -
CDR3 protein: CASSIRAKETNVLTF
CDR3 DNA: TGTGCCAGTAGTATTCGGGCGAAAGAGACCAACGTCCTGACTTTC

J gene: TRBJ2-1
V gene: TRBV10-2
clone size: once
D gene: -
CDR3 protein: CASTEGSYNEQFF
CDR3 DNA: TGCGCCAGCACGGAAGGCTCCTACAATGAGCAGTTCTTC

J gene: TRBJ2-7
V gene: TRBV5-6
clone size: -
D gene: -
CDR3 protein: CASSLASGAYEQYF
CDR3 DNA: TGTGCCAGCAGCTTGGCTTCCGGAGCCTACGAGCAGTACTTC

J gene: TRBJ2-1
V gene: TRBV27
clone size: once
D gene: -
CDR3 protein: CASSLRENSYNEQFF
CDR3 DNA: TGTGCCAGCAGTTTAAGGGAAAACTCCTACAATGAGCAGTTCTTC

J gene: TRBJ2-1
V gene: TRBV4-1
clone size: -
D gene: TRBD2
CDR3 protein: CASSQGTSGYNEQFF
CDR3 DNA: TGCGCCAGCAGCCAAGGGACTAGCGGCTACAATGAGCAGTTCTTC

J gene: TRBJ1-5
V gene: TRBV28
clone size: -
D gene: TRBD1
CDR3 protein: CASSPSGTGVHQPQHF
CDR3 DNA: TGTGCCAGCAGCCCTTCCGGGACAGGGGTTCATCAGCCCCAGCATTTT

J gene: TRBJ1-1
V gene: TRBV18
clone size: -
D gene: -
CDR3 protein: CASSPRKGIAFF
CDR3 DNA: TGTGCCAGCTCACCACGAAAGGGGATAGCTTTCTTT

J gene: TRBJ2-1
V gene: TRBV7-2
clone size: -
D gene: TRBD1
CDR3 protein: CASSLQTGLPYNEQFF
CDR3 DNA: TGTGCCAGCAGCTTACAGACAGGGTTGCCATACAATGAGCAGTTCTTC

J gene: TRBJ2-3
V gene: TRBV5-1
clone size: -
D gene: TRBD1
CDR3 protein: CASSSGQGTDTQYF
CDR3 DNA: TGCGCCAGCAGCTCCGGACAGGGCACAGATACGCAGTATTTT

J gene: TRBJ2-3
V gene: TRBV4-1
clone size: -
D gene: TRBD1
CDR3 protein: CASSRRDGQGPDTQYF
CDR3 DNA: TGCGCCAGCAGCCGCCGCGATGGACAGGGGCCAGATACGCAGTATTTT

J gene: TRBJ2-2
V gene: TRBV4-3
clone size: -
D gene: TRBD2
CDR3 protein: CASSQRGGSHGELFF
CDR3 DNA: TGCGCCAGCAGCCAACGGGGCGGGAGTCACGGGGAGCTGTTTTTT

J gene: TRBJ1-1
V gene: TRBV11-2
clone size: -
D gene: -
CDR3 protein: CASSLVGTEAFF
CDR3 DNA: TGTGCCAGCAGCTTAGTGGGCACTGAAGCTTTCTTT

J gene: TRBJ1-1
V gene: TRBV18
clone size: -
D gene: -
CDR3 protein: CASSPDRTLNTEAFF
CDR3 DNA: TGTGCCAGCTCACCCGACAGGACCCTGAACACTGAAGCTTTCTTT

J gene: TRBJ2-7
V gene: TRBV9
clone size: once
D gene: -
CDR3 protein: CASSVGYSSYEQYF
CDR3 DNA: TGTGCCAGCAGCGTAGGGTACTCCTCCTACGAGCAGTACTTC

J gene: TRBJ1-2
V gene: TRBV28
clone size: -
D gene: -
CDR3 protein: CASSLSGYGYTF
CDR3 DNA: TGTGCCAGCAGTTTATCGGGGTATGGCTACACCTTC

J gene: TRBJ2-7
V gene: TRBV14
clone size: -
D gene: -
CDR3 protein: CASSLLVLYEQYF
CDR3 DNA: TGTGCCAGCAGCCTCCTCGTCCTGTACGAGCAGTACTTC